These 20 T cell receptor beta chains were sequenced from one sample in a study of CD8 T cells in ankylosing spondylitis. A single record per CDR3 protein comes from TCRdb applying MiXCR to the 5' RACE reads. This table has some 140,000 distinct CDR3 sequences, 7% to 9% appearing once. The specimen was synovial fluid, either unsorted or a sorted T cell fraction (not recorded which). The receptors originated from a male donor with ankylosing spondylitis.

The rearrangement uses TRBV20-1 and TRBJ2-1, with 8 bases aligning to TRBD2. CDR1 and CDR2 from the germline V gene are DFQATT and SNEGSKA (reference sequence). The V and J ends lost 6 bases and 4 bases, in that order; junction bases with no gene match: 11. This CDR3 region has 15 residues. The CDR3 nucleotides are TGCAGTGCGATTAGCGGGACCCAGTTATACAATGAGCAGTTCTTC. Amino acids: CSAISGTQLYNEQFF.

This clonotype was picked up a small number of times. This chain connects TRBV20-1 to TRBJ1-1; D remains ambiguous. The length of the CDR3 is 13 residues. Germline assignment: CDR1 DFQATT and CDR2 SNEGSKA (reference sequence). Deletions cut 6 bases from V and 0 bases from J, with 11 bases between. The CDR3 nucleotides are TGCAGTGCCCCCGGAGACGTGAACACTGAAGCTTTCTTT. It yields the protein CSAPGDVNTEAFF.

This chain uses TRBV5-1 with TRBJ2-1; D is undetermined. CDR3 length: 11 amino acids. Germline-derived CDR1 and CDR2 are SGHRS and YFSETQ. V was pared by 5 bases and J by 8 bases, with 8 bases between. The CDR3 nucleotides are TGCGCCAGCAGGGGGTTGGATGAGCAGTTCTTC. Amino acids: CASRGLDEQFF.

This clonotype was seen ten or more times. The rearrangement uses TRBV12-3 or TRBV12-4 and TRBJ1-2, with no clear D. CDR3 size: 11 residues. V lost 3 bases, J lost 7 bases, and 6 bases lay in between. The CDR3 sequence is CASSLGSGYTF. The CDR3, as DNA: TGTGCCAGCAGTTTGGGTTCTGGCTACACCTTC.

This clonotype was seen ten or more times. This sequence joins TRBV5-1 and TRBJ1-1; TRBD1 aligns across 7 bases. CDR1 and CDR2 (germline): SGHRS, YFSETQ. There are 20 residues in the CDR3. The V segment lost 4 bases and the J segment 0 bases; nucleotides outside the gene matches: 21. This CDR3 is CASSRGILQTGRHMNTEAFF. CDR3 bases: TGCGCCAGCAGCAGAGGTATCTTGCAGACAGGGCGCCACATGAACACTGAAGCTTTCTTT.

This clonotype was counted ten times or more. This chain joins TRBV5-1 and TRBJ2-1, with 9 bases fitting TRBD2. This CDR3 region has 16 residues. CDR1 is SGHRS, CDR2 YFSETQ, per germline. V shed 4 bases, J shed 1 base, and the junction held 6 bases outside the gene matches. The CDR3 region is CASSVIAGVSYNEQFF. CDR3 in DNA: TGCGCCAGCAGCGTAATAGCGGGAGTGTCCTACAATGAGCAGTTCTTC.

The table lists this clonotype with many counts. CDR3 sequence: CASSEGGGGGNQPQHF. The CDR3 DNA reads TGTGCCAGCAGCGAAGGGGGTGGCGGAGGCAATCAGCCCCAGCATTTT. This chain links TRBV9 with TRBJ1-5; D may be TRBD1 (6 bases). The CDR3 has 16 residues. Germline CDR1 and CDR2: SGDLS and YYNGEE. V was cut by 3 bases and J by 2 bases, with 15 bases left in between.

This clonotype appeared many times. V is TRBV24-1 and J is TRBJ1-2, with TRBD1 as a possible D gene (5 bases). Germline lookup yields CDR1 KGHDR and CDR2 SFDVKD. Trimming took 4 bases from V and 1 from J, leaving 12 bases between them. The CDR3 is made up of 15 amino acids. CDR3 nucleotide sequence: TGTGCCACCAGTGACCCCGGGACGGATAACTATGGCTACACCTTC. It is translated as CATSDPGTDNYGYTF.

On this clonotype: This clone may be a read error of a much larger clone one base away. DNA for the CDR3: TGTGCCAGCAGTTACAGGGCCGGGGAGCTGTTTTTT. Its protein product is CASSYRAGELFF. This chain links TRBV6-5 with TRBJ2-2; D is unresolved. Per the germline V gene, CDR1 is MNHEY and CDR2 is SVGAGI. V lost 2 bases, J lost 6 bases, and 4 bases lay in between. The CDR3 totals 12 residues.

This clonotype was found a few times. The chain employs TRBV4-1 and TRBJ1-2, with 9 bases matching TRBD1. Germline loops: CDR1 MGHRA, CDR2 YSYEKL. V gave up 0 bases and J gave up 5 bases; unmatched junction bases: 1. The CDR3 runs to 14 residues. CDR3: CASSQDGQGYGYTF. CDR3 sequence (DNA): TGCGCCAGCAGCCAAGATGGACAGGGGTATGGCTACACCTTC.

This clonotype was counted many times. The chain couples TRBV29-1 to TRBJ2-1; weak D call: TRBD1 (7 bases). The CDR3 has 16 amino acids. Trimming took off 3 bases at V and 3 bases at J, with 18 bases between the two ends. The V gene's germline CDR1 is SQVTM and CDR2 ANQGSEA. The CDR3 sequence is CSVDGGGPSIYNEQFF. The CDR3 nucleotides are TGCAGCGTTGATGGAGGGGGCCCCTCTATCTACAATGAGCAGTTCTTC.

This clonotype was found a few times. The rearrangement links TRBV11-3 to TRBJ2-3; D uncertain. CDR1 is SGHNT, CDR2 YENEEA, per germline. Deletions cut 2 bases from V and 6 bases from J, with 6 bases between. CDR3 length: 12 amino acids. CDR3 in DNA: TGTGCCAGCAGCTTAAGGCCCGATACGCAGTATTTT. Translation gives CASSLRPDTQYF.

Many counts were recorded for this clonotype. This chain connects TRBV6-2 or TRBV6-3 to TRBJ2-1; TRBD2 matches at 11 bases. The CDR3 runs 19 residues. V was clipped by 2 bases and J by 8 bases; unmatched bases: 17. Looked up from germline, CDR1 is MNHEY and CDR2 is SVGEGT. Written as DNA, the CDR3 is TGTGCCAGCAGTTACAACATTCTCTCCGGGACTAGCGGAGAGGATGAGCAGTTCTTC. The encoded protein is CASSYNILSGTSGEDEQFF.

This clonotype was seen a handful of times. V usage is TRBV6-2 or TRBV6-3 and J usage is TRBJ2-1, with D possibly called TRBD1 or TRBD2 (5 bases each). The CDR3 runs 14 residues. The V and J ends lost 0 bases and 9 bases respectively, with 12 bases between them. Germline V lookup: CDR1 MNHEY, CDR2 SVGEGT. In DNA form, the CDR3 reads TGTGCCAGCAGTTACTCTGGGGGTAAGGGTGAGCAGTTCTTC. Protein sequence: CASSYSGGKGEQFF.

This clonotype was seen many times. V is TRBV7-2 and J is TRBJ2-7; 8 nucleotides agree with TRBD2. The CDR3 covers 16 residues. V was pared by 5 bases and J by 1 base, with 10 bases of the junction left unmatched. CDR1 is SGHTA and CDR2 is FQGNSA in the germline V gene. CDR3: CASSPGGTSMSYEQYF. As DNA, the CDR3 is TGTGCCAGCAGCCCGGGGGGGACTAGTATGTCCTACGAGCAGTACTTC.

This clonotype was counted ten times or more. The CDR3 region is CASSFYTGAQEGTQYF. CDR3 coding DNA: TGTGCCAGCAGCTTTTACACAGGGGCCCAGGAGGGAACCCAGTACTTC. This sequence joins TRBV5-6 and TRBJ2-5; a weak D match, TRBD1 (7 bases). V lost 2 bases, J lost 8 bases, and 22 bases lay in between. Germline V lookup: CDR1 SGHDT, CDR2 YYEEEE. This CDR3 spans 16 amino acids. The full variable domain, with the rest looked up from reference TRBV5-6 and TRBJ2-5, is DAGVTQSPTHLIKTRGQQVTLRCSPKSGHDTVSWYQQALGQGPQFIFQYYEEEERQRGNFPDRFSGHQFPNYSSELNVNALLLGDSALYLCASSFYTGAQEGTQYFGPGTRLLVL.

This clonotype has at least ten counts. The genes are TRBV28 and TRBJ2-1; no clear D. V was shortened by 5 bases and J by 2 bases, with 19 bases between the two germline ends. Germline CDR1 is MDHEN and CDR2 is SYDVKM. The CDR3 is made up of 17 amino acids. CDR3 coding DNA: TGTGCCAGCAGTGGGTACTTCACGGGTGTCCCCTACAATGAGCAGTTCTTC. It yields the protein CASSGYFTGVPYNEQFF.

The chain couples TRBV18 to TRBJ2-1; the match to TRBD2 covers 11 bases. V shed 5 bases and J 10 bases; nucleotides not matched to a gene: 7. The CDR3 covers 14 residues. Looked up from germline, CDR1 is KGHSH and CDR2 is LQKENI. In nucleotides, the CDR3 is TGTGCCAGCTCAACCGGGACTAGCGGTCCGGAGCAGTTCTTC. Translation: CASSTGTSGPEQFF.

This sequence joins TRBV5-6 and TRBJ1-2, with no clear D. Germline values: CDR1 SGHDT, CDR2 YYEEEE. Trimming pared 2 bases from V and 4 bases from J, leaving 18 bases between. This CDR3 has 16 residues. The CDR3 sequence is CASSFIHGRFSYGYTF. In nucleotides, the CDR3 is TGTGCCAGCAGCTTTATCCATGGTCGGTTTAGCTATGGCTACACCTTC.

In this sample, this clonotype turned up many times. V is TRBV20-1 and J is TRBJ1-1; the D is unclear. Trimming removed 5 bases from V and 12 bases from J, with 19 bases in between. This CDR3 is built from 12 residues. In germline, CDR1 is DFQATT, CDR2 SNEGSKA (reference sequence). The CDR3 coding sequence is TGCAGTGCTCGTCCCCAATGGGGTCAACCTTTCTTT. Translated, it gives CSARPQWGQPFF.